This T cell receptor beta chain came from a study of blood T cell repertoires in COVID-19. Background on the study: PBMCs, B-cell-depleted T cells, or T cells were the source of the cDNA or gDNA that made up the material.

TCRdb's table, derived via immunoSEQ multiplex PCR, lists solely in-frame clones and lacks some. The table has approximately 200,000 clones, more than 70% seen once; the top ten hold 18%. The CDR3 spans 12 residues. Germline V gives CDR1 ENHRY, CDR2 SYGVKD. The V and J ends lost 4 bases and 7 bases respectively, with 11 bases between them. The sample taken for sequencing was peripheral blood. The clonotype originates from a person aged 65 to 79 with COVID-19, enrolled during active disease. The J gene is TRBJ2-7, the V gene TRBV10-3; maybe TRBD2 (6 bases). The CDR3 DNA reads as TGTGCCATCAGTGCCGGGACTGGGGAGCAGTACTTC. This codes for CAISAGTGEQYF.